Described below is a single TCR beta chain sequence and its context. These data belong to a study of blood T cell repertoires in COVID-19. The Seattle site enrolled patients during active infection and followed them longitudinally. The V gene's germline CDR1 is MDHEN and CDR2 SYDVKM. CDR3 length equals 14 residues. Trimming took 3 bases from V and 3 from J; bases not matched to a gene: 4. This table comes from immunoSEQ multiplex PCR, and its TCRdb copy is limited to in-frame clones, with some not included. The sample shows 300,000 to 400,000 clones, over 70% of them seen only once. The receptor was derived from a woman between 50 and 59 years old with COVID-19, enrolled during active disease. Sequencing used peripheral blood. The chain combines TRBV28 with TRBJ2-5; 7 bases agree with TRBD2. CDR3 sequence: CASSFGGSEETQYF. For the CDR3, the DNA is TGTGCCAGCAGTTTTGGCGGGAGTGAAGAGACCCAGTACTTC.